This paragraph covers one T cell receptor (beta chain) sequence. One entry per CDR3 protein, called by TCRdb with MiXCR from the 5' RACE reads. The sample consists of some 87,000 distinct CDR3 sequences, around 26% of them appearing once. This specimen comes from a study of CD8 T cells in ankylosing spondylitis. The CDR3 has 11 amino acids. Germline-derived CDR1 and CDR2 are SQVTM and ANQGSEA. The sequence was obtained from a male donor with ankylosing spondylitis or in good health (not recorded which). This sequence joins TRBV29-1 and TRBJ2-1; TRBD1 agrees at 9 bases. The specimen sequenced was blood, either unsorted or a sorted T cell fraction (not recorded which). The CDR3 protein is CRGQGYNEQFF. CDR3 bases: TGCAGGGGACAGGGTTACAATGAGCAGTTCTTC.